The clone carrying this TCR beta chain has ten or more counts. Sequenced patients had shown CD8+CD57+ cell expansion by flow cytometry. The record originates from a study of CD8+CD57+ T cells in acquired aplastic anemia. CDR3 and TCR beta VDJ profiling relied on a genomic DNA template. TCRdb re-called the reads with MiXCR, one entry per CDR3 protein. The table has about 200,000 distinct CDR3 sequences, roughly 60% seen once. V was pared by 3 bases and J by 6 bases, with 11 bases between. The length of the CDR3 is 13 residues. The chain carries TRBV12-3 or TRBV12-4 and TRBJ1-2; no definite D call. The sequence came from a human donor with aplastic anemia. Sequenced input: sorted CD4+, CD8+, or CD8+CD57+ T cells (not recorded which) from PBMCs. This CDR3 is CASSFGQVNGYTF. The DNA for the CDR3 is TGTGCCAGCAGTTTCGGGCAGGTGAATGGCTACACCTTC.